These T cell receptor beta chains were read from a single sample in a study of T cell changes during pregnancy in multiple sclerosis. TCRdb keeps only in-frame clones here, not all; method: immunoSEQ multiplex PCR. The sample shows around 23,000 clones, roughly nine tenths of them seen only once. The sample here was CD8+ T cells from peripheral blood mononuclear cells, taken in the third trimester of pregnancy. The receptors derive from a female donor in good health, enrolled as a control in a pregnancy study. Both conserved end residues are part of each CDR3. The D gene is left open where the match is weak. Clone sizes are given selectively: once, few, many, or a class where the clone is expanded.

abundance | j_gene | v_gene | d_gene | CDR3aa | CDR3nt
few | TRBJ2-1 | TRBV19 | TRBD2 | CASSLAGESYNEQFF | TGTGCCAGTAGTCTAGCGGGAGAATCCTACAATGAGCAGTTCTTC
- | TRBJ2-3 | TRBV27 | - | CASSLSRQGSADTQYF | TGTGCCAGCAGTTTATCGAGGCAGGGGAGCGCAGATACGCAGTATTTT
few | TRBJ2-2 | TRBV18 | TRBD1 | CASSPPSTGANTGELFF | TGTGCCAGCTCACCACCTAGTACAGGGGCGAACACCGGGGAGCTGTTTTTT
- | TRBJ1-5 | TRBV11-2 | TRBD1 | CASSLTGFSNQPQHF | TGTGCCAGCAGCCTGACAGGGTTTAGCAATCAGCCCCAGCATTTT
once | TRBJ2-2 | TRBV28 | - | CASGTTNTGELFF | TGTGCCAGCGGGACAACGAACACCGGGGAGCTGTTTTTT
- | TRBJ1-3 | TRBV7-9 | - | CASSFQVSAGSGNTIYF | TGTGCCAGCAGCTTTCAAGTGTCTGCAGGCTCTGGAAACACCATATATTTT
once | TRBJ1-2 | TRBV30 | TRBD1 | CAWRDKTGGADGYTF | TGTGCCTGGAGGGATAAAACAGGGGGCGCGGATGGCTACACCTTC
- | TRBJ1-2 | TRBV27 | TRBD1 | CASSFHGTAYGYTF | TGTGCCAGCAGTTTTCACGGGACAGCCTATGGCTACACCTTC
- | TRBJ1-1 | TRBV19 | - | CASSMSVAGITEAFF | TGTGCCAGTAGTATGTCGGTCGCAGGGATTACTGAAGCTTTCTTT
once | TRBJ2-1 | TRBV5-6 | TRBD2 | CASSLGLAGEFAGQFF | TGTGCCAGCAGCTTAGGACTAGCGGGAGAGTTTGCTGGGCAGTTCTTC
- | TRBJ2-5 | TRBV7-9 | TRBD2 | CASSFELAGGETQYF | TGTGCCAGCAGCTTTGAACTAGCGGGAGGGGAGACCCAGTACTTC
- | TRBJ2-5 | TRBV9 | - | CASSPQNQETQYF | TGTGCCAGCAGCCCACAGAACCAAGAGACCCAGTACTTC
- | TRBJ1-2 | TRBV28 | - | CASSLISRVSRYGYTF | TGTGCCAGCAGTTTAATATCCAGGGTATCCCGCTATGGCTACACCTTC
- | TRBJ2-3 | TRBV6-4 | TRBD2 | CASSDSVLAGGRDTQYF | TGTGCCAGCAGTGACTCTGTTCTAGCGGGAGGGCGGGATACGCAGTATTTT
- | TRBJ2-1 | TRBV9 | TRBD2 | CASSVGLAGASSYNEQFF | TGTGCCAGCAGCGTCGGACTAGCGGGGGCCAGCTCCTACAATGAGCAGTTCTTC
- | TRBJ1-5 | TRBV5-3 | - | CASQRTGNQPQHF | TGTGCCAGCCAGCGGACAGGCAATCAGCCCCAGCATTTT
- | TRBJ2-5 | TRBV28 | TRBD2 | CASSFEGRAWEQYF | TGTGCCAGCAGTTTTGAGGGGAGGGCCTGGGAGCAGTACTTC
- | TRBJ2-1 | TRBV4-1 | TRBD1 | CASSQENRGNEQFF | TGCGCCAGCAGCCAAGAGAACAGGGGCAATGAGCAGTTCTTC
- | TRBJ2-7 | TRBV5-5 | - | CASYAGDRLYEQYF | TGTGCCAGTTACGCGGGGGACAGGCTCTACGAGCAGTACTTC
- | TRBJ2-7 | TRBV7-9 | - | CASSSQAQSYEQYF | TGTGCCAGCAGCTCTCAGGCCCAGAGCTACGAGCAGTACTTC
few | TRBJ1-2 | TRBV27 | TRBD1 | CASSDRVNYGYTF | TGTGCCAGCAGTGACAGGGTAAACTATGGCTACACCTTC
- | TRBJ1-5 | TRBV19 | - | CASTAGVQPQHF | TGTGCCAGTACCGCAGGGGTTCAGCCCCAGCATTTT
- | TRBJ2-7 | TRBV15 | TRBD1 | CATSSDRDSYEQYF | TGTGCCACCAGCAGCGACAGGGACTCCTACGAGCAGTACTTC
- | TRBJ2-7 | TRBV4-1 | TRBD2 | CASSQVGLAGVEQYF | TGCGCCAGCAGCCAAGTGGGACTAGCGGGAGTCGAGCAGTACTTC
- | TRBJ2-7 | TRBV27 | - | CASTTGVGYSYEQYF | TGTGCCAGCACCACTGGAGTAGGATACTCCTACGAGCAGTACTTC
- | TRBJ2-2 | TRBV5-6 | TRBD2 | CASSFLQAGGVVTGELFF | TGTGCCAGCAGCTTTCTCCAAGCGGGGGGGGTCGTCACCGGGGAGCTGTTTTTT
- | TRBJ1-3 | TRBV11-2 | TRBD1 | CASSLVEGAWENTIYF | TGTGCCAGCAGCTTAGTGGAGGGGGCATGGGAAAACACCATATATTTT
- | TRBJ1-1 | TRBV30 | - | CACLEGGAEAFF | TGTGCCTGCCTTGAGGGGGGGGCTGAAGCTTTCTTT
- | TRBJ1-1 | TRBV27 | - | CASSTLTGKDTEAFF | TGTGCCAGCAGTACATTAACAGGGAAGGACACTGAAGCTTTCTTT
- | TRBJ1-1 | TRBV6-4 | - | CASSERAHTEAFF | TGTGCCAGCAGTGAGAGGGCACACACTGAAGCTTTCTTT
- | TRBJ1-2 | TRBV6-4 | - | CASSDSETGLYGYTF | TGTGCCAGCAGTGACTCGGAGACAGGCCTATATGGCTACACCTTC
- | TRBJ1-5 | TRBV5-6 | TRBD1 | CASSITGVIRNQPQHF | TGTGCCAGCAGCATTACAGGGGTCATACGCAATCAGCCCCAGCATTTT